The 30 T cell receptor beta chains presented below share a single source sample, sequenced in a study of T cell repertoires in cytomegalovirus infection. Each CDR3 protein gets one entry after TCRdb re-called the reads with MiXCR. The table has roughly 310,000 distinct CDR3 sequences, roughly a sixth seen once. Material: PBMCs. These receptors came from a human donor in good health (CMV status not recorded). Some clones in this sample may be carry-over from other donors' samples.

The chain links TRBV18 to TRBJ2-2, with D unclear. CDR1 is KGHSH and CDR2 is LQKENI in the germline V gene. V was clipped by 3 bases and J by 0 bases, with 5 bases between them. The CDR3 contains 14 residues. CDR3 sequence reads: CASSPQANTGELFF. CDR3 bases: TGTGCCAGCTCACCTCAGGCGAACACCGGGGAGCTGTTTTTT.

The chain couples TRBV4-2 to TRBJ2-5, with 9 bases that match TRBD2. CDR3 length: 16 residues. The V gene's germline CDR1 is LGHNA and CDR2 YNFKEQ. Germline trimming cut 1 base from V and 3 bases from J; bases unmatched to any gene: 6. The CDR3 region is CASSQAAAGGEETQYF. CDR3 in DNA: TGTGCCAGCAGCCAAGCGGCGGCGGGGGGGGAAGAGACCCAGTACTTC.

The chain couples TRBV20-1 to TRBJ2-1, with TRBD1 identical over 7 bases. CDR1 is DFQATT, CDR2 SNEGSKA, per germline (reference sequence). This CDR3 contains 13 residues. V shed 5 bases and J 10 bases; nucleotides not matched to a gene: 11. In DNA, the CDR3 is TGCAGTGCTTCACAGACAGGGTTGGGCGAGCAGTTCTTC. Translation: CSASQTGLGEQFF.

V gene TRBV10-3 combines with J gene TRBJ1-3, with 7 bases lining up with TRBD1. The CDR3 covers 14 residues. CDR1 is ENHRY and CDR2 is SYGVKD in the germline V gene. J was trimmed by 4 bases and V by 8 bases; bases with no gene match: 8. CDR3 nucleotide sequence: TGTGCCATCGGACCCTCGACAGGGGGAAACACCATATATTTT. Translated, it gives CAIGPSTGGNTIYF.

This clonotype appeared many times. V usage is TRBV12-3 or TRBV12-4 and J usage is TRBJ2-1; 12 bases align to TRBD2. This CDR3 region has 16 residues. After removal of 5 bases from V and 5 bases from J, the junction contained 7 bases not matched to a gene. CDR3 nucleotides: TGTGCCAGCAGTCCCCTTACTAGCGGGGGGAACAATGAGCAGTTCTTC. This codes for CASSPLTSGGNNEQFF.

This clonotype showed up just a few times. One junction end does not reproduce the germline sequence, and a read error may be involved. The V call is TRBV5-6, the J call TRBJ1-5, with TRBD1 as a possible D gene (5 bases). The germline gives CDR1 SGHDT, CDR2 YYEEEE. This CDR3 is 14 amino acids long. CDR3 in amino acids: CASSYGLTGVNKDF. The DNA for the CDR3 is TGTGCCAGCAGCTACGGCCTAACGGGGGTCAATAAGGATTTT.

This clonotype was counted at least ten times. CDR3 nucleotides: TGTGCCAGCAGCTTACTGGGACAGGTCACAGATACGCAGTATTTT. It yields the protein CASSLLGQVTDTQYF. This chain joins TRBV7-2 and TRBJ2-3, with 8 bases fitting TRBD1. The CDR3 runs to 15 residues. CDR1 is SGHTA, CDR2 FQGNSA, per germline. The J segment lost 2 bases and the V segment lost 2 bases, leaving 3 bases of the junction unmatched.

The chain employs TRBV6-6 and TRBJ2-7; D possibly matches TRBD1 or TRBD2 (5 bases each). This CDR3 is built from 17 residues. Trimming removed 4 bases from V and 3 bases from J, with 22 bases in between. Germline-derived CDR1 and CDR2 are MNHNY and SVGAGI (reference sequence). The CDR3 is CASSFGTDFSAVYEQYF. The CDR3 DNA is TGTGCCAGCAGTTTCGGGACCGATTTCTCCGCGGTCTACGAGCAGTACTTC.

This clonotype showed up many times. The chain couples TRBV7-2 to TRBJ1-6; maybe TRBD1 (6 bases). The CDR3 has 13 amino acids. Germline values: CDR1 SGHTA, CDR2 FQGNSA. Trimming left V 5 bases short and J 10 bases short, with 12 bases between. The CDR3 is CASSQQGSSPLHF. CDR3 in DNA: TGTGCCAGCAGCCAACAGGGTTCATCACCCCTCCACTTT.

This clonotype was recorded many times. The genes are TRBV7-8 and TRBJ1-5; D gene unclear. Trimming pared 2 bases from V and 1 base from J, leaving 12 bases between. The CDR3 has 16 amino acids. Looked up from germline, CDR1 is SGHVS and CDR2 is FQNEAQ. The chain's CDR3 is CASSLYHAGSNQPQHF. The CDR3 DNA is TGTGCCAGCAGCTTATACCACGCAGGCAGCAATCAGCCCCAGCATTTT.

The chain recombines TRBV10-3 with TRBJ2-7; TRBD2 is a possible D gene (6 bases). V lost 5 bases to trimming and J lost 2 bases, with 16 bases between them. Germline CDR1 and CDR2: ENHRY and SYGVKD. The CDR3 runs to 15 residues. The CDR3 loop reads CAISTVAAGTYEQYF. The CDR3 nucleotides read TGTGCCATCAGTACAGTAGCGGCGGGGACCTACGAGCAGTACTTC.

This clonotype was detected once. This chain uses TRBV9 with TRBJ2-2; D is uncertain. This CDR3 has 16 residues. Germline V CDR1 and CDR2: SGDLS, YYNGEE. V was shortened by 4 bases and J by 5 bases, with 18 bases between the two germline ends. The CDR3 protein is CASSRIGLAGTGELFF. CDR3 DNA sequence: TGTGCCAGCAGCCGAATCGGGTTAGCTGGGACCGGGGAGCTGTTTTTT. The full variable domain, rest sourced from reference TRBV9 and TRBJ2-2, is DSGVTQTPKHLITATGQRVTLRCSPRSGDLSVYWYQQSLDQGLQFLIQYYNGEERAKGNILERFSAQQFPDLHSELNLSSLELGDSALYFCASSRIGLAGTGELFFGEGSRLTVL.

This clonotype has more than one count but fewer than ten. The CDR3 sequence: CASYGYGYTF. CDR3 sequence (DNA): TGTGCCAGTTACGGCTATGGCTACACCTTC. The V and J genes are TRBV4-2 and TRBJ1-2; no definite D call. Between the trimmed V and J ends, which lost 9 bases and 4 bases, there was a span of 6 bases. The CDR3 loop spans 10 amino acids. CDR1 is LGHNA, CDR2 YNFKEQ, per germline.

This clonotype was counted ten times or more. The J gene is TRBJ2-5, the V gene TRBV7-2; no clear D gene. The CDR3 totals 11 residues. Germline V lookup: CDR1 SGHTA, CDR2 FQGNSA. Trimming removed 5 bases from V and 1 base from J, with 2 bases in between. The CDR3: CASSIQETQYF. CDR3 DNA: TGTGCCAGCAGCATCCAAGAGACCCAGTACTTC.

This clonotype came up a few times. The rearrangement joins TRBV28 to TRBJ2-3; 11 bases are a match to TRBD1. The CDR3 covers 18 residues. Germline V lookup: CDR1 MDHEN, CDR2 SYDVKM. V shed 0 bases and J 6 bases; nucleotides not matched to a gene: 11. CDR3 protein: CASSLWGSGTGGRDTQYF. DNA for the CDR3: TGTGCCAGCAGTTTATGGGGGTCCGGGACAGGGGGTCGGGATACGCAGTATTTT. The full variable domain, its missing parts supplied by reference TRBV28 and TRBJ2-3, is DVKVTQSSRYLVKRTGEKVFLECVQDMDHENMFWYRQDPGLGLRLIYFSYDVKMKEKGDIPEGYSVSREKKERFSLILESASTNQTSMYLCASSLWGSGTGGRDTQYFGPGTRLTVL.

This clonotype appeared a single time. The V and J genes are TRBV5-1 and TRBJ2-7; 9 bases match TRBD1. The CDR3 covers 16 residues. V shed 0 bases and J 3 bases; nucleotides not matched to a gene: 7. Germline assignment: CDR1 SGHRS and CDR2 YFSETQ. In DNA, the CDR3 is TGCGCCAGCAGCTTGGGGGACAGGGAGGATGTCTACGAGCAGTACTTC. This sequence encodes CASSLGDREDVYEQYF.

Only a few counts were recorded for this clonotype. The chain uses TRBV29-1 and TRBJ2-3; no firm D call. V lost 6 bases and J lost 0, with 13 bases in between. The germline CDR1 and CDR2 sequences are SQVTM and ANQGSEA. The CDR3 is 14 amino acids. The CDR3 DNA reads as TGCAGCGTCCCCGCGGCCTCTAGCACAGATACGCAGTATTTT. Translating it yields CSVPAASSTDTQYF.

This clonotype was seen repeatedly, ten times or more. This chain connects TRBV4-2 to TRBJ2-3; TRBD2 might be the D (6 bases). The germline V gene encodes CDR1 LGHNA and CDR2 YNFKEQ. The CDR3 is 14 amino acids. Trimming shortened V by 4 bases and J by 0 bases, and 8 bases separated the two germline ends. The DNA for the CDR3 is TGTGCCAGCAGCCTGGCGGGGAGCACAGATACGCAGTATTTT. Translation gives CASSLAGSTDTQYF.

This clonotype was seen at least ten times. The CDR3 protein is CASSLAATGIKPYEQYF. The CDR3 region has the DNA TGTGCCAGCAGCTTAGCGGCGACAGGGATAAAGCCCTACGAGCAGTACTTC. The chain links TRBV7-2 to TRBJ2-7; 7 nucleotides line up with TRBD1. V lost 0 bases to trimming and J lost 2 bases; unmatched junction nucleotides: 10. Germline values: CDR1 SGHTA, CDR2 FQGNSA. This CDR3 has 17 residues.

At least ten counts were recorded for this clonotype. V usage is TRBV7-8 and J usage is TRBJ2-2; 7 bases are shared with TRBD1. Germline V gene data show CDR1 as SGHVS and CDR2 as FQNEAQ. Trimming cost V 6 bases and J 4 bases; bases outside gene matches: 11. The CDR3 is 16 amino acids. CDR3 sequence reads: CASSRRGQWGTGELFF. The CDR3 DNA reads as TGTGCCAGCAGTCGAAGGGGACAGTGGGGCACCGGGGAGCTGTTTTTT.

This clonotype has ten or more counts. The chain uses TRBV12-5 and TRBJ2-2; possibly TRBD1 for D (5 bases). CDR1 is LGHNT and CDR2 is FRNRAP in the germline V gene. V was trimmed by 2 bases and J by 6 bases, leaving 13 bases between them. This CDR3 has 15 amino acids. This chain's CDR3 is CASGLFRQYSGELFF. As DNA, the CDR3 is TGTGCTAGTGGTTTGTTCAGACAGTACTCCGGGGAGCTGTTTTTT.

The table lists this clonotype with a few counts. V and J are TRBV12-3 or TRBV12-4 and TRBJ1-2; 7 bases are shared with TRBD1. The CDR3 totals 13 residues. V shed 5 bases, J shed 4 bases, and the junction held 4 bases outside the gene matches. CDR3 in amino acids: CASSPDRVYGYTF. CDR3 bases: TGTGCCAGCAGTCCTGACAGGGTCTATGGCTACACCTTC.

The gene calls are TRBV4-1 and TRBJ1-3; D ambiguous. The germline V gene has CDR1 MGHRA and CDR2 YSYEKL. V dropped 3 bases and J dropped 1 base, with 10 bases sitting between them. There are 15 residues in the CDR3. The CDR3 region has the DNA TGCGCCAGCAGCCAGAGGACCATTTCTGGAAACACCATATATTTT. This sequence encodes CASSQRTISGNTIYF.

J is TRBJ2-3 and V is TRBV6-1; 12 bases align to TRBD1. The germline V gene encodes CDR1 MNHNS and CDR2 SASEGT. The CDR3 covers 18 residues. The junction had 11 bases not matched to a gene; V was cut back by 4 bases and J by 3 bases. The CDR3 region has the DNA TGTGCCAGCAGTGTCCGGGACAGGGGGCTTAGAGGGACAGATACGCAGTATTTT. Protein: CASSVRDRGLRGTDTQYF.

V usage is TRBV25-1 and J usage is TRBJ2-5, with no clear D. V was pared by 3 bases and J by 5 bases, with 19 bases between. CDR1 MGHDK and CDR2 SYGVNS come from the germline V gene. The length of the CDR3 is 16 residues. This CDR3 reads CASSDLGTATQETQYF. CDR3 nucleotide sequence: TGTGCCAGCAGTGATTTGGGTACGGCAACCCAGGAGACCCAGTACTTC.

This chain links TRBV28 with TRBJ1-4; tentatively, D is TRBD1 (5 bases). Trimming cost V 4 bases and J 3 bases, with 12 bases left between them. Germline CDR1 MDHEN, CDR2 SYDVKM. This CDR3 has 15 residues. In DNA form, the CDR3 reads TGTGCCAGCAGTTCAGGAGGGGCCGCTAATGAAAAACTGTTTTTT. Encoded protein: CASSSGGAANEKLFF.

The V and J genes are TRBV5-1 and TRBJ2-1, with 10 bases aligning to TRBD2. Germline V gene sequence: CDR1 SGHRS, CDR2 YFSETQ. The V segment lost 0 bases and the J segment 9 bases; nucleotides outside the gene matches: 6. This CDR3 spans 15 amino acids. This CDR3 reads CASSLAPSGGAEQFF. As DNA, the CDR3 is TGCGCCAGCAGCTTGGCCCCTAGCGGGGGAGCTGAGCAGTTCTTC.

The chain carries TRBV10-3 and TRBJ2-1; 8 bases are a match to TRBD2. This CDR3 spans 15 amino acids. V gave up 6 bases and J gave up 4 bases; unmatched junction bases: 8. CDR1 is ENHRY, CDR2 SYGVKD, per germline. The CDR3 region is CAIRAGGSNYNEQFF. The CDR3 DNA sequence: TGTGCCATCAGGGCGGGGGGCAGCAATTACAATGAGCAGTTCTTC.

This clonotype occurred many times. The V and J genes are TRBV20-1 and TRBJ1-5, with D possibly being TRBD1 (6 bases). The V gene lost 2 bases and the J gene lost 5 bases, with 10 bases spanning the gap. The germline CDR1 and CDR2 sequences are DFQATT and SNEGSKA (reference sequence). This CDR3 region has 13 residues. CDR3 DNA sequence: TGCAGTGCTAGAAGGGACACTGATCAGCCCCAGCATTTT. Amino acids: CSARRDTDQPQHF.

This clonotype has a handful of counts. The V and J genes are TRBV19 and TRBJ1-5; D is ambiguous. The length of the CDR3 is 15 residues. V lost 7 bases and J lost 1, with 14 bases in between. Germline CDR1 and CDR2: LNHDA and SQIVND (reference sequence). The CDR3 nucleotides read TGTGCCAGTACATACGGGGAGAGGAGCAATCAGCCCCAGCATTTT. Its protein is CASTYGERSNQPQHF. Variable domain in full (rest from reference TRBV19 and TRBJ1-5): DGGITQSPKYLFRKEGQNVTLSCEQNLNHDAMYWYRQDPGQGLRLIYYSQIVNDFQKGDIAEGYSVSREKKESFPLTVTSAQKNPTAFYLCASTYGERSNQPQHFGDGTRLSIL.